The T cell receptor beta chain under discussion was sequenced for a study of T cell clones after liver transplantation. Note on this clone: Its matching antigen is unknown.

In germline, CDR1 is KGHSH, CDR2 LQKENI. CDR3 length: 14 amino acids. The V end lost 2 bases, the J end lost 6 bases, and 14 bases lay between the germline ends. Regarding the study as a whole: The donor-reactive repertoire was only partly measurable in a couple of subjects, lacking donor cells.

Sequenced by immunoSEQ multiplex PCR; TCRdb stores in-frame clones only, minus some. The data contain roughly 70,000 clones, 90% of them seen just once; the ten biggest clones take up 2% to 3%. The source was CD4+ T cells from blood, collected before liver transplant. The chain has TRBV18 and TRBJ2-7; D is possibly TRBD2 (5 bases). This TCR was recovered from a human donor who received a liver transplant. CDR3 bases: TGTGCCAGCTCACCAACGAGGGAGTTCGGCGAGCAGTACTTC. It codes for CASSPTREFGEQYF.